The clone carrying this T cell receptor (beta chain) has only one observation. Its antigen is still unknown. This sample was taken from a study of Ad26.COV2.S vaccination and SARS-CoV-2 variants. At the level of the study: Donor joined the COV1001 Ad26.COV2.S trial arm. Study results and limitations: Across vaccine and placebo recipients, the breadth of non-spike TCRs was similar. People who got the vaccine had more spike-specific TCR breadth than people who got placebo.

Germline V lookup: CDR1 SGDLS, CDR2 YYNGEE. The V and J ends lost 0 bases and 7 bases respectively, with 10 bases between them. The CDR3 loop spans 13 amino acids. Assay: immunoSEQ multiplex PCR; the TCRdb copy retains only in-frame clones and omits some. Of around 250,000 clones listed, around 90% are singletons. The sample's treatment: some 20 received Ad26.COV2.S at low or high dose, single or two shots; 5 received placebo; per-sample allocation not given. Sampling occurred on day 63 after the first vaccine or placebo injection. The chain joins TRBV9 to TRBJ2-5; no clear D. The TCR was taken from a person between 18 and 65 years old who received the Ad26.COV2.S COVID-19 vaccine or a placebo. Material: peripheral blood, obtained in a trial of Ad26.COV2.S vaccine versus placebo. CDR3 DNA sequence: TGTGCCAGCAGCGTAGTCGAATACGGGACCCAGTACTTC. The encoded protein is CASSVVEYGTQYF.